This T cell receptor (beta chain) stems from a study of T-cell reconstitution after alpha-beta-depleted transplantation in children. In this sample, this clonotype turned up once. TCRbeta library preparation incorporated unique molecular identifiers. In TCRdb, the PCR reads were re-called with MiXCR into one record per CDR3 protein. The sample shows some 520,000 distinct CDR3 sequences, 32% of them seen only once. CDR1 and CDR2 (germline): LNHDA, SQIVND (reference sequence). V gave up 5 bases and J gave up 5 bases, with 10 bases separating them. This CDR3 region has 13 residues. The rearrangement joins TRBV19 to TRBJ1-5; D may be TRBD1 (5 bases). The sequence was collected from a human donor who donated a stem cell graft to a child with aplastic anemia. This material consisted of PBMCs from the stem cell graft donor, taken from the stem cell graft. The CDR3 reads CASSRQQDQPQHF. The CDR3 DNA sequence: TGTGCCAGTAGTCGACAGCAGGATCAGCCCCAGCATTTT.